This TCR beta chain came from a study of cytomegalovirus exposure and HLA in healthy donors. The PCR contained 60 Vbeta and 13 Jbeta primers. Some clones are missing from TCRdb's copy, which holds only in-frame ones; the method was immunoSEQ multiplex PCR. The profile shows 120,000 to 150,000 clones, around 78% of them singletons. Study-level results: Indistinguishable V segments such as TRBV6-2 and TRBV6-3 were excluded. Productive status was seen about 90% or about 30% of the time for most TCR beta V segments in an earlier analysis. Confirmation in vitro established that a few CMV-associated chains were specific for CMV antigens. Later, TCR association rates were found to vary by HLA locus, highest for DRB1 and lowest for HLA-C.

Germline V gene sequence: CDR1 MNHNS, CDR2 SASEGT. J gave up 5 bases and V 6 bases, and 5 bases lay outside the gene matches. The CDR3 covers 13 residues. Comment on this clone: The antigen is not known.

This rearrangement joins TRBV6-1 to TRBJ2-5; 8 bases align to TRBD2. The receptor's source is a middle-aged woman in good health and CMV-seropositive. Sequencing was done on a sample of PBMCs. This CDR3 reads CASRREGRETQYF. CDR3 nucleotide sequence: TGTGCCAGCAGACGGGAGGGCCGGGAGACCCAGTACTTC.